One sample yielded the 7 T cell receptor beta chains listed below, sequenced in a study of blood T cell repertoires in COVID-19. Clones were sequenced by immunoSEQ multiplex PCR, and TCRdb holds only the in-frame ones, with some missing. The table includes 260,000 or so clones, around 90% detected once. Material for sequencing was peripheral blood. These receptor sequences come from a man younger than 35 with active or convalescent COVID-19.

The J gene is TRBJ1-2, the V gene TRBV9; 10 bases align to TRBD1. This CDR3 has 15 amino acids. The V and J ends lost 3 bases and 2 bases, in that order; junction bases with no gene match: 4. Germline-derived CDR1 and CDR2 are SGDLS and YYNGEE. CDR3 DNA sequence: TGTGCCAGCAGCGCGGAGGGACAGGGGAACTATGGCTACACCTTC. Its translation: CASSAEGQGNYGYTF.

V is TRBV5-1 and J is TRBJ2-1, with TRBD2 matching 10 bases. With 4 bases clipped from V and 4 bases from J, the junction kept 5 bases outside the gene matches. The CDR3 contains 15 residues. The germline gives CDR1 SGHRS, CDR2 YFSETQ. CDR3 nucleotides: TGCGCCAGCAGCCTAGGACTAGCGGAATACAATGAGCAGTTCTTC. It yields the protein CASSLGLAEYNEQFF.

The genes are TRBV27 and TRBJ2-1; a possible D gene is TRBD1 (6 bases). Germline V gives CDR1 MNHEY, CDR2 SMNVEV (reference sequence). V dropped 2 bases and J dropped 4 bases, with 12 bases sitting between them. This CDR3 has 15 amino acids. The CDR3 region is CASSLQGTVYNEQFF. CDR3 sequence (DNA): TGTGCCAGCAGTTTACAGGGGACGGTGTACAATGAGCAGTTCTTC.

This clone was recorded only once. V usage is TRBV27 and J usage is TRBJ2-1; 15 positions agree with TRBD2. The CDR3 totals 17 residues. J was trimmed by 2 bases and V by 5 bases; bases with no gene match: 4. CDR1 is MNHEY and CDR2 is SMNVEV in the germline V gene (reference sequence). This CDR3 reads CASSRTSGGAAYNEQFF. The CDR3 nucleotides are TGTGCCAGCAGTCGGACTAGCGGGGGGGCCGCCTACAATGAGCAGTTCTTC.

The CDR3 here is CASSSGTGINSPLHF. The CDR3 DNA is TGTGCCAGCAGCTCGGGAACAGGGATTAATTCACCCCTCCACTTT. The chain has TRBV13 and TRBJ1-6; a possible D gene is TRBD1 (6 bases). The germline V and J ends were trimmed by 4 bases and 6 bases, with 13 bases remaining between them. The CDR3 extends over 15 amino acids. The germline V gene has CDR1 PRHDT and CDR2 FYEKMQ (reference sequence).

The chain uses TRBV5-1 and TRBJ2-7; D is unresolved. Trimming stripped 0 bases from V and 6 bases from J, with 7 bases between. The CDR3 is made up of 12 amino acids. Germline CDR1 is SGHRS and CDR2 is YFSETQ. The CDR3 DNA reads TGCGCCAGCAGCTTGGGAAGTAGCGAGCAGTACTTC. Residues: CASSLGSSEQYF.

V gene TRBV6-5 combines with J gene TRBJ1-1; possible D gene TRBD1, 5 bases. This CDR3 comprises 13 residues. CDR1 and CDR2 (germline): MNHEY, SVGAGI. V lost 6 bases and J lost 8, with 16 bases in between. The CDR3 loop is CASSPNQGVEAFF. The CDR3 region has the DNA TGTGCCAGCAGCCCCAACCAGGGTGTAGAAGCTTTCTTT.